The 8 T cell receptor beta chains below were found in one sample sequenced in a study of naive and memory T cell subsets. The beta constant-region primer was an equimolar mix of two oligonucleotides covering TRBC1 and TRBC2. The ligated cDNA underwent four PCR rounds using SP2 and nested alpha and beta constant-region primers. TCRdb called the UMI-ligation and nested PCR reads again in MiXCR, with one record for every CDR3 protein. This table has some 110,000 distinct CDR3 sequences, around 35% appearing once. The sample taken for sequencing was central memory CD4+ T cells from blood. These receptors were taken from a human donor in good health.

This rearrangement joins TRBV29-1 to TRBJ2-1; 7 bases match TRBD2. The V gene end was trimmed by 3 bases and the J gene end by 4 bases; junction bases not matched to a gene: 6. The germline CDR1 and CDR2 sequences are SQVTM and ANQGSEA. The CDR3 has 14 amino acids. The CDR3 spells CSVEAGVLYNEQFF. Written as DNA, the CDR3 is TGCAGCGTTGAGGCGGGAGTCTTATACAATGAGCAGTTCTTC.

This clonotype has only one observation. CDR3 region: CASSLEVSGNTIYF. DNA for the CDR3: TGTGCCAGCAGCTTAGAGGTTTCTGGAAACACCATATATTTT. The chain links TRBV7-2 to TRBJ1-3; no definite D call. The CDR3 contains 14 residues. CDR1 SGHTA and CDR2 FQGNSA come from the germline V gene. Trimming removed 1 base at V and 1 base at J, with 5 bases between.

CDR3 coding DNA: TGCGCCAGCAGCCAGGGGACAGGGACCTACGAGCAGTACTTC. Translating gives CASSQGTGTYEQYF. This chain uses TRBV5-1 with TRBJ2-7; 9 bases align to TRBD1. This CDR3 is 14 amino acids long. Per the germline V gene, CDR1 is SGHRS and CDR2 is YFSETQ. The V segment lost 4 bases and the J segment 2 bases; nucleotides outside the gene matches: 4.

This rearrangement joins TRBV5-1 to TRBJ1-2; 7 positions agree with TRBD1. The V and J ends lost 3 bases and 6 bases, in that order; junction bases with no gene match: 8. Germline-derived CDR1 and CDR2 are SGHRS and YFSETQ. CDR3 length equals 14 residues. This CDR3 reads CASSSEGTVNGYTF. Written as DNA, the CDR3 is TGCGCCAGCAGCTCTGAAGGGACAGTGAATGGCTACACCTTC. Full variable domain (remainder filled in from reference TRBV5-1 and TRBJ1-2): KAGVTQTPRYLIKTRGQQVTLSCSPISGHRSVSWYQQTPGQGLQFLFEYFSETQRNKGNFPGRFSGRQFSNSRSEMNVSTLELGDSALYLCASSSEGTVNGYTFGSGTRLTVV.

The CDR3 loop is CSARDGGPKHNEQFF. In DNA, the CDR3 is TGCAGTGCTAGAGATGGGGGGCCGAAACACAATGAGCAGTTCTTC. The V gene is TRBV20-1, the J gene TRBJ2-1; the D gene could be TRBD1 or TRBD2 (6 bases each). V dropped 0 bases and J dropped 5 bases, with 14 bases sitting between them. The CDR3 extends over 15 amino acids. Germline V CDR1 and CDR2: DFQATT, SNEGSKA (reference sequence).

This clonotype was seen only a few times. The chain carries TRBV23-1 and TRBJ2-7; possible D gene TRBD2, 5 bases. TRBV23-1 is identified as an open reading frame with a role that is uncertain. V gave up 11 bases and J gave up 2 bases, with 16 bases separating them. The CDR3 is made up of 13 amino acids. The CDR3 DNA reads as TGCGCCGGAGCGGTGGCCACAGCCTACGAGCAGTACTTC. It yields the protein CAGAVATAYEQYF.

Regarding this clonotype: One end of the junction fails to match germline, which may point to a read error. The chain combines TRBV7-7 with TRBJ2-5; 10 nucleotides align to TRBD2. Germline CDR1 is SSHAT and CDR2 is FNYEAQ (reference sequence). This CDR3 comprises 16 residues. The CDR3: CASSRSAGGPVETQYF. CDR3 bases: TGTGCTAGCAGCCGATCAGCGGGAGGGCCCGTAGAGACCCAGTACTTC.

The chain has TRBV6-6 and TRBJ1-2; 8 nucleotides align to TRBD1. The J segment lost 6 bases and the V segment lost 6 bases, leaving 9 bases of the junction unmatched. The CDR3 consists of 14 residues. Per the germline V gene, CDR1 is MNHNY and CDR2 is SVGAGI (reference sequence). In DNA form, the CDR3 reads TGTGCCAGCAGCATGAGACAGGGGCTAAATGGCTACACCTTC. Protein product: CASSMRQGLNGYTF.